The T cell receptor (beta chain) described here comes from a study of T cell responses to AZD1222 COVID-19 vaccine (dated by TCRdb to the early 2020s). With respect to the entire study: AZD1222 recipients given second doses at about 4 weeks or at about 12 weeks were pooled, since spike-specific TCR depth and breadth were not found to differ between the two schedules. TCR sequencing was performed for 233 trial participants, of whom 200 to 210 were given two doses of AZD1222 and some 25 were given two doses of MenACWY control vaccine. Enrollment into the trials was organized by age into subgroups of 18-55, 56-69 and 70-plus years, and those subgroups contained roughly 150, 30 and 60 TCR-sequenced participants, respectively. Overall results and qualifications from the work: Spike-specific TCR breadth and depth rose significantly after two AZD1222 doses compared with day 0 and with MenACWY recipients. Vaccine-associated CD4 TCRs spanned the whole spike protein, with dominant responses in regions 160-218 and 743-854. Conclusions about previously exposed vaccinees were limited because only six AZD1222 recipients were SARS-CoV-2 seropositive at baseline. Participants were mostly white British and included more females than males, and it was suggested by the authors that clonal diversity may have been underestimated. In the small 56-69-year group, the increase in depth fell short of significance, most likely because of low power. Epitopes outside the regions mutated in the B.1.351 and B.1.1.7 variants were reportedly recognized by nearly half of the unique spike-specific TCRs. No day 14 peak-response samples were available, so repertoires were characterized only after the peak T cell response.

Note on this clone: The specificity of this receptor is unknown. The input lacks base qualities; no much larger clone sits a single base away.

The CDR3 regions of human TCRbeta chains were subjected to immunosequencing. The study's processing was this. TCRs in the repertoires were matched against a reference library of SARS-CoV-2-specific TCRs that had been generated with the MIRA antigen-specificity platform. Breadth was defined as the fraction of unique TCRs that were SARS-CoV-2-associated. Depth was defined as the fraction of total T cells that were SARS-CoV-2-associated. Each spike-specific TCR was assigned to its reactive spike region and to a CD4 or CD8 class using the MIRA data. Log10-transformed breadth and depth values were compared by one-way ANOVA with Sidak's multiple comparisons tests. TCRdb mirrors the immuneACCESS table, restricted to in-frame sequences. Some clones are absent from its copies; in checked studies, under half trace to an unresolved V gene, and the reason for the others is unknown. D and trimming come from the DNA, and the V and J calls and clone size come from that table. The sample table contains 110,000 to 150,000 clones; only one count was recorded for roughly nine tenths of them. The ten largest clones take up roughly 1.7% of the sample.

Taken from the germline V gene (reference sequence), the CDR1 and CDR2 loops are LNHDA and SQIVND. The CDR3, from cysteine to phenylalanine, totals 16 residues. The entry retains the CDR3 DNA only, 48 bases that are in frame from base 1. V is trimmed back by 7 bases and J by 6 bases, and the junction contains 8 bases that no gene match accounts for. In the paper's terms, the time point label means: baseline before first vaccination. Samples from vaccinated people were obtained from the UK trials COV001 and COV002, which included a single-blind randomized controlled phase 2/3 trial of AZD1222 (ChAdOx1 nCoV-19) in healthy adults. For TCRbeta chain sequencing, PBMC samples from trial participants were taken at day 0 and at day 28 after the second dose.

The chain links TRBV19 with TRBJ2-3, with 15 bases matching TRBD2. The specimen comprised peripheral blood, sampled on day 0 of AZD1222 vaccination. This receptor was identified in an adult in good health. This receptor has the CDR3 CASTTGTSGRTDTQYF. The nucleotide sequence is TGTGCCAGTACTACAGGGACTAGCGGGAGGACTGATACGCAGTATTTT.